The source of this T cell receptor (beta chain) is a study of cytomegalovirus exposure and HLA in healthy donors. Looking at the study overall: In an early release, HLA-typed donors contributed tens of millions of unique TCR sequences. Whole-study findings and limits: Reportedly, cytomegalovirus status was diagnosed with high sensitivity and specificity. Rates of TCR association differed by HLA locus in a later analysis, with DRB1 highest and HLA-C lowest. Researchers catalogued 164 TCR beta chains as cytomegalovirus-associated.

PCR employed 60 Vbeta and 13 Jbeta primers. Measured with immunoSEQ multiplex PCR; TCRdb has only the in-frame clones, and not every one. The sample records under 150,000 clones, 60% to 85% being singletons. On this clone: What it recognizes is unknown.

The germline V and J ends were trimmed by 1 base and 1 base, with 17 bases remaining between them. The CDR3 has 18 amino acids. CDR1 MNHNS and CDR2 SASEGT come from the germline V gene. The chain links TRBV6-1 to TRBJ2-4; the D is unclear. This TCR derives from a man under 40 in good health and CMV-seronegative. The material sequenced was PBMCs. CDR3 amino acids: CASSEGMYRFGAKNIQYF. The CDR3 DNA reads TGTGCCAGCAGTGAAGGGATGTACAGATTTGGGGCCAAAAACATTCAGTACTTC.